These T cell receptor beta chains were read from a single sample in a study of blood T cell repertoires in COVID-19. Sequencing used immunoSEQ multiplex PCR; TCRdb keeps in-frame clones, though not all of them. The sample contains under 130,000 clones, about 75% of which appear only once. The sample was peripheral blood. The receptors come from an elderly man with acute or convalescent COVID-19. Each CDR3 is given with its conserved first and last residue. Fields, in order: J gene, D gene, clone size, V gene, CDR3 protein, CDR3 DNA. A D gene is named only where the DNA matches it firmly. Rows give clone size only sometimes, using once, few, many, or a class for an expanded clone.

j_gene: TRBJ2-7
d_gene: TRBD2
abundance: .
v_gene: TRBV13
CDR3aa: CASSLQSGRSEQYF
CDR3nt: TGTGCCAGCAGCTTACAAAGCGGGAGGAGCGAGCAGTACTTC

j_gene: TRBJ2-3
d_gene: .
abundance: .
v_gene: TRBV5-1
CDR3aa: CASSLARETGRADTQYF
CDR3nt: TGCGCCAGCAGCTTGGCCCGGGAAACTGGACGGGCAGATACGCAGTATTTT

j_gene: TRBJ1-3
d_gene: .
abundance: .
v_gene: TRBV9
CDR3aa: CASSVQGGNTIYF
CDR3nt: TGTGCCAGCAGCGTCCAGGGAGGAAACACCATATATTTT

j_gene: TRBJ1-2
d_gene: TRBD1
abundance: .
v_gene: TRBV4-3
CDR3aa: CASSPYTGDRNGYTF
CDR3nt: TGCGCCAGCAGCCCATACACAGGGGACAGGAATGGCTACACCTTC

j_gene: TRBJ1-1
d_gene: TRBD1
abundance: .
v_gene: TRBV9
CDR3aa: CASSVVTGNGEAFF
CDR3nt: TGTGCCAGCAGCGTAGTGACAGGGAATGGAGAAGCTTTCTTT

j_gene: TRBJ1-5
d_gene: .
abundance: .
v_gene: TRBV21-1
CDR3aa: CASSIRQGYQPQHF
CDR3nt: TGTGCCAGCAGCATTCGACAGGGATATCAGCCCCAGCATTTT

j_gene: TRBJ2-2
d_gene: TRBD2
abundance: many
v_gene: TRBV4-3
CDR3aa: CASSQRLAGGVNTGELFF
CDR3nt: TGCGCCAGCAGCCAGAGACTAGCGGGAGGGGTGAACACCGGGGAGCTGTTTTTT

j_gene: TRBJ2-2
d_gene: .
abundance: .
v_gene: TRBV19
CDR3aa: CASSYGGNTGELFF
CDR3nt: TGTGCCAGTAGTTACGGGGGTAACACCGGGGAGCTGTTTTTT

j_gene: TRBJ2-7
d_gene: TRBD1
abundance: .
v_gene: TRBV3-1/TRBV3-2
CDR3aa: CASSQTYRGEQYF
CDR3nt: TGTGCCAGCAGCCAAACCTACAGGGGCGAGCAGTACTTC

j_gene: TRBJ2-7
d_gene: .
abundance: .
v_gene: TRBV7-9
CDR3aa: CASSLVPVYYEQYF
CDR3nt: TGTGCCAGCAGCTTAGTTCCGGTCTACTACGAGCAGTACTTC

j_gene: TRBJ2-6
d_gene: TRBD1
abundance: .
v_gene: TRBV2
CDR3aa: CASRGDRSFSGANVLTF
CDR3nt: TGTGCCAGCAGGGGGGACAGGTCCTTCTCTGGGGCCAACGTCCTGACTTTC

j_gene: TRBJ1-5
d_gene: .
abundance: once
v_gene: TRBV30
CDR3aa: CAWSVWGGPDGNQPQHF
CDR3nt: TGTGCCTGGAGCGTGTGGGGGGGGCCGGATGGAAATCAGCCCCAGCATTTT

j_gene: TRBJ2-3
d_gene: .
abundance: few
v_gene: TRBV5-1
CDR3aa: CASSLQLATDTQYF
CDR3nt: TGCGCCAGCAGCTTGCAGTTGGCCACAGATACGCAGTATTTT

j_gene: TRBJ2-3
d_gene: .
abundance: .
v_gene: TRBV11-3
CDR3aa: CASSRRSGTDTQYF
CDR3nt: TGTGCCAGCAGTCGGAGGTCGGGGACAGATACGCAGTATTTT